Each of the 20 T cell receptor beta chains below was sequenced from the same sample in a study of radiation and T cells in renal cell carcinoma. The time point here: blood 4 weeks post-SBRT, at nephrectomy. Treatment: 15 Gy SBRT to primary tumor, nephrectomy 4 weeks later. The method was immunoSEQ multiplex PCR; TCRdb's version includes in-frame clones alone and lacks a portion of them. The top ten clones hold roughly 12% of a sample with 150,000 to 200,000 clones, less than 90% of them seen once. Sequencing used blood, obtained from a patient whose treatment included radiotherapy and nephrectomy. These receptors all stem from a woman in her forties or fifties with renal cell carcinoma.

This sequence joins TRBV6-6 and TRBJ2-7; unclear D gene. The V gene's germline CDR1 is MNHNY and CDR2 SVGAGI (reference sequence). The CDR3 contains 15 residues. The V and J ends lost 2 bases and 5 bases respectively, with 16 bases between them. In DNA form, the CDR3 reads TGTGCCAGCAGTTACAAAAAGGGCGACCGACACGAGCAGTACTTC. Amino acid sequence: CASSYKKGDRHEQYF.

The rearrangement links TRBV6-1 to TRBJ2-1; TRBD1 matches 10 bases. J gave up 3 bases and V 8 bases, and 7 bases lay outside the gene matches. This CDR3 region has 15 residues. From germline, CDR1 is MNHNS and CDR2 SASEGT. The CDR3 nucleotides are TGTGCCAGCTATGGACAGGGGGGGAACTACAATGAGCAGTTCTTC. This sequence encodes CASYGQGGNYNEQFF.

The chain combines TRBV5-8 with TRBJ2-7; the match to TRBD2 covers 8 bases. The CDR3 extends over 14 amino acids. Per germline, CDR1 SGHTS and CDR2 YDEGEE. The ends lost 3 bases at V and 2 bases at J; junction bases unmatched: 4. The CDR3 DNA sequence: TGTGCCAGCAGCTGGGCGGGGGGAGCCTACGAGCAGTACTTC. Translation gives CASSWAGGAYEQYF.

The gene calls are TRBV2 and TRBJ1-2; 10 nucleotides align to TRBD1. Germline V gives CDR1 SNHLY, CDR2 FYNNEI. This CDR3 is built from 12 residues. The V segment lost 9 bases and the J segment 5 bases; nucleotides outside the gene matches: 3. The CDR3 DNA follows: TGTGCCAGTTCGGGACAGGGGTATGGCTACACCTTC. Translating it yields CASSGQGYGYTF.

This CDR3 is CASSLGYRFSSYNEQFF. The CDR3 DNA reads TGTGCCAGCAGCTTGGGATACAGGTTCAGCTCCTACAATGAGCAGTTCTTC. The V gene is TRBV7-2, the J gene TRBJ2-1; perhaps TRBD1 as D (5 bases). CDR1 and CDR2 from the germline V gene are SGHTA and FQGNSA. V gave up 3 bases and J gave up 0 bases, with 15 bases separating them. CDR3 length: 17 residues.

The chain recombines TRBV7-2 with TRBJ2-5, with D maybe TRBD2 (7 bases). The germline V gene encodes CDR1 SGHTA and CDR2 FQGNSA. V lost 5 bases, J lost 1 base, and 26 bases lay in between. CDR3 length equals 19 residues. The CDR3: CASSPRGGASPPLQETQYF. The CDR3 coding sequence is TGTGCCAGCAGCCCTAGGGGGGGGGCCAGCCCCCCTCTCCAAGAGACCCAGTACTTC.

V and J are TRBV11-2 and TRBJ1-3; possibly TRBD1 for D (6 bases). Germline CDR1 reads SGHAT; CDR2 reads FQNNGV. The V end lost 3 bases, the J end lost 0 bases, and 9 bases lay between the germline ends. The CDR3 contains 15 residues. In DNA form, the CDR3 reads TGTGCCAGCAGCTTGGAGGGACACTCTGGAAACACCATATATTTT. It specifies CASSLEGHSGNTIYF.

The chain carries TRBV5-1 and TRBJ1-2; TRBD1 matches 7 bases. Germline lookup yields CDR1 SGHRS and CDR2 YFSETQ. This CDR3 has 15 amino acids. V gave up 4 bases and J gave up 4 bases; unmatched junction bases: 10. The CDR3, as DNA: TGCGCCAGCAGCCCTGGACAGGCGGTTAGCTATGGCTACACCTTC. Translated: CASSPGQAVSYGYTF. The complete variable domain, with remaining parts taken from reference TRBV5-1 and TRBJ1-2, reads KAGVTQTPRYLIKTRGQQVTLSCSPISGHRSVSWYQQTPGQGLQFLFEYFSETQRNKGNFPGRFSGRQFSNSRSEMNVSTLELGDSALYLCASSPGQAVSYGYTFGSGTRLTVV.

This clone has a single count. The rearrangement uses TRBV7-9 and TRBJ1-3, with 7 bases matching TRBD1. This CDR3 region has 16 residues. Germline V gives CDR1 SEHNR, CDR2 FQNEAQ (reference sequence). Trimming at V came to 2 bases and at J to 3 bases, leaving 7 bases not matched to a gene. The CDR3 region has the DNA TGTGCCAGCAGCTTAACCCCGACAGGGAGTGGAAACACCATATATTTT. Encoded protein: CASSLTPTGSGNTIYF.

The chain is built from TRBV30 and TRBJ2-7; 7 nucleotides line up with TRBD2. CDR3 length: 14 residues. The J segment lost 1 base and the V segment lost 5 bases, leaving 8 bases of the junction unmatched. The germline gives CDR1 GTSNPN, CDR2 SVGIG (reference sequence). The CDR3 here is CAWAHGGGSYEQYF. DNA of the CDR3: TGTGCCTGGGCCCACGGCGGGGGATCCTACGAGCAGTACTTC.

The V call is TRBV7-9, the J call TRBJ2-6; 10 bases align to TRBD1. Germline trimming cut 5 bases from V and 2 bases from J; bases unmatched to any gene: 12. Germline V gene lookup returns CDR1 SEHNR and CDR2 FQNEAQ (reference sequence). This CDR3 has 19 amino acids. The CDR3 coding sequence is TGTGCCAGCAGCCCTCCATCCGGGACAGGGGCCCCTGGGGCCAACGTCCTGACTTTC. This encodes CASSPPSGTGAPGANVLTF. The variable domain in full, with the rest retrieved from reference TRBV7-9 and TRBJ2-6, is DTGVSQNPRHKITKRGQNVTFRCDPISEHNRLYWYRQTLGQGPEFLTYFQNEAQLEKSRLLSDRFSAERPKGSFSTLEIQRTEQGDSAMYLCASSPPSGTGAPGANVLTFGAGSRLTVL.

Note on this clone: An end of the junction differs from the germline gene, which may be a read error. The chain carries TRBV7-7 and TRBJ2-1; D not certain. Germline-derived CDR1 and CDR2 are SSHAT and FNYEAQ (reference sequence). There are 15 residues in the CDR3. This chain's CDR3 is CASSLRDSSYNEQFF. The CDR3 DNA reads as TGTGCTAGCAGCTTAAGGGATAGCTCCTACAATGAGCAGTTCTTC. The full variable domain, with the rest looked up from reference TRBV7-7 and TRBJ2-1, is GAGVSQSPRYKVTKRGQDVTLRCDPISSHATLYWYQQALGQGPEFLTYFNYEAQPDKSGLPSDRFSAERPEGSISTLTIQRTEQRDSAMYRCASSLRDSSYNEQFFGPGTRLTVL.

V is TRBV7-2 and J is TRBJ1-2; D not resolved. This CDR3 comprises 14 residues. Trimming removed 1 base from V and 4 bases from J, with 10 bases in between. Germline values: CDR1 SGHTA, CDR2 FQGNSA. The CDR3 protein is CASSLGTASYGYTF. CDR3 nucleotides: TGTGCCAGCAGCTTAGGTACCGCCAGCTATGGCTACACCTTC.

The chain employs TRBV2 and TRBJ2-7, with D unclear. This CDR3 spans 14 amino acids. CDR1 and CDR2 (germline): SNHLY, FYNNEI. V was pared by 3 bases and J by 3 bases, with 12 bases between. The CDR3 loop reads CASSEFGSYYEQYF. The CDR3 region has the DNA TGTGCCAGCAGTGAGTTCGGCTCCTACTACGAGCAGTACTTC.

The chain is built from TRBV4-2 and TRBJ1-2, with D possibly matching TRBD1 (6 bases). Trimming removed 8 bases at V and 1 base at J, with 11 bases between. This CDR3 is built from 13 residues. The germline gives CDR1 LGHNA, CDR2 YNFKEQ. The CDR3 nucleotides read TGTGCCAGCGGGGAGGGGGGTAACTATGGCTACACCTTC. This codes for CASGEGGNYGYTF.

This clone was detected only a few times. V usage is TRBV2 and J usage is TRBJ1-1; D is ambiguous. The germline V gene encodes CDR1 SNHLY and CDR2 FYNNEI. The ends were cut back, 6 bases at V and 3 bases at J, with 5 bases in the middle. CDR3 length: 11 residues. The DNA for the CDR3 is TGTGCCAGCAGCCCCTACACTGAAGCTTTCTTT. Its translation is CASSPYTEAFF.

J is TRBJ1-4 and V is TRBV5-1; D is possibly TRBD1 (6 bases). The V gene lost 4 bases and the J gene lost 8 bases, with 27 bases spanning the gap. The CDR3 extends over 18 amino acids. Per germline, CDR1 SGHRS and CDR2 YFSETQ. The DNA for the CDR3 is TGCGCCAGCAGCCCCGGGAGGGGGGGCGGACTCGCGAGGGAAAAACTGTTTTTT. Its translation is CASSPGRGGGLAREKLFF.

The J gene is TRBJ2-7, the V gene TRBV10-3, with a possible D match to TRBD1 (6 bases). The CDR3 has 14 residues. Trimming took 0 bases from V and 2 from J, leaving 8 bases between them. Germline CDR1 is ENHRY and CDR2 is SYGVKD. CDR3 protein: CAISESTGTYEQYF. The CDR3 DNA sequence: TGTGCCATCAGTGAGTCAACAGGGACCTACGAGCAGTACTTC.

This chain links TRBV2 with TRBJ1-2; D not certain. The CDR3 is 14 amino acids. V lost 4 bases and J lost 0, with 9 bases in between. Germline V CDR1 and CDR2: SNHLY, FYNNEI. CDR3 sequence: CASSGGRSNYGYTF. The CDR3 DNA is TGTGCCAGCAGTGGTGGCCGCTCTAACTATGGCTACACCTTC.

The CDR3 DNA reads as TGTGCCAGCAGAAGACAGACCTTCTATGGCTACACCTTC. Its translation is CASRRQTFYGYTF. The genes are TRBV6-5 and TRBJ1-2; D possibly corresponds to TRBD1 (5 bases). CDR1 is MNHEY and CDR2 is SVGAGI in the germline V gene. The CDR3 contains 13 residues. V gave up 6 bases and J gave up 4 bases, with 12 bases separating them.